The 29 T cell receptor beta chains presented below share a single source sample, sequenced in a study of T-cell reconstitution after alpha-beta-depleted transplantation in children. For TCRbeta, the library was prepared with unique molecular identifiers. One entry per CDR3 protein, called by TCRdb with MiXCR from the PCR reads. The sample consists of about a million distinct CDR3 sequences, roughly 31% of them appearing once. The starting material was PBMCs, mostly from graft donor cells, obtained 360 days after TCRalphabeta/CD19-depleted stem cell transplant. These receptors all come from a boy younger than two who had a stem cell transplant for SCID, so the T cells may come from the graft donor.

This clonotype was detected only a few times. V gene TRBV12-3 or TRBV12-4 combines with J gene TRBJ2-1; 8 positions agree with TRBD2. J gave up 2 bases and V 6 bases, and 3 bases lay outside the gene matches. The CDR3 is made up of 14 amino acids. The CDR3 sequence is CASRAGLAYNEQFF. The CDR3 DNA sequence: TGTGCCAGCAGGGCGGGACTAGCCTACAATGAGCAGTTCTTC.

The chain is built from TRBV7-2 and TRBJ1-2; 8 bases map to TRBD1. This CDR3 comprises 14 residues. J was trimmed by 3 bases and V by 4 bases; bases with no gene match: 4. CDR1 and CDR2 from the germline V gene are SGHTA and FQGNSA. CDR3 loop: CASSSQGAYYGYTF. Here the CDR3 DNA reads TGTGCCAGCAGCTCTCAGGGGGCGTACTATGGCTACACCTTC.

The chain has TRBV6-5 and TRBJ2-5; 11 nucleotides align to TRBD2. Germline V gene data show CDR1 as MNHEY and CDR2 as SVGAGI. This CDR3 is built from 16 residues. With 2 bases clipped from V and 2 bases from J, the junction kept 4 bases outside the gene matches. In DNA, the CDR3 is TGTGCCAGCAGTTACGCGGCTAGCGGGGGGCAAGAGACCCAGTACTTC. It specifies CASSYAASGGQETQYF.

The CDR3 nucleotides are TGCAGCGCGGCTGGAAACTATGGCTACACCTTC. The encoded protein is CSAAGNYGYTF. The chain uses TRBV29-1 and TRBJ1-2; no clear D gene. Between the trimmed V and J ends, which lost 7 bases and 2 bases, there was a span of 8 bases. Germline CDR1 is SQVTM and CDR2 is ANQGSEA. The CDR3 consists of 11 residues.

This clonotype has just a few counts. CDR3 sequence (DNA): TGCGCCAGCAGCTTGGATGGACAGGGGCGGGTCGACGAGCAGTACTTC. Translated, it gives CASSLDGQGRVDEQYF. The rearrangement uses TRBV5-1 and TRBJ2-7; 9 nucleotides align to TRBD1. This CDR3 has 16 amino acids. V lost 0 bases, J lost 5 bases, and 9 bases stayed unmatched. CDR1 and CDR2 (germline): SGHRS, YFSETQ.

This clonotype is a singleton in its sample. The chain recombines TRBV29-1 with TRBJ2-3; D might be TRBD2 (6 bases). The CDR3 loop spans 18 amino acids. V was trimmed by 6 bases and J by 4 bases, leaving 29 bases between them. Germline V gives CDR1 SQVTM, CDR2 ANQGSEA. CDR3 residues: CSVAWTSGVGRRADTQYF. Here the CDR3 DNA reads TGCAGCGTCGCCTGGACATCTGGTGTCGGTCGGAGGGCAGATACGCAGTATTTT.

The chain joins TRBV7-7 to TRBJ2-3; 8 nucleotides line up with TRBD1. The V gene end was trimmed by 7 bases and the J gene end by 4 bases; junction bases not matched to a gene: 13. The CDR3 extends over 16 amino acids. Germline V gene lookup returns CDR1 SSHAT and CDR2 FNYEAQ (reference sequence). CDR3 protein: CASTPLDRGLADTQYF. Written as DNA, the CDR3 is TGTGCCAGCACCCCCTTAGACAGGGGATTGGCAGATACGCAGTATTTT. Drawing the rest from reference TRBV7-7 and TRBJ2-3, the complete variable domain is GAGVSQSPRYKVTKRGQDVTLRCDPISSHATLYWYQQALGQGPEFLTYFNYEAQPDKSGLPSDRFSAERPEGSISTLTIQRTEQRDSAMYRCASTPLDRGLADTQYFGPGTRLTVL.

The V gene is TRBV12-3 or TRBV12-4, the J gene TRBJ2-5; the D is unclear. This CDR3 is 16 amino acids long. V was shortened by 5 bases and J by 0 bases, with 16 bases between the two germline ends. The chain's CDR3 is CASSPFSTPYQETQYF. The CDR3 DNA sequence: TGTGCCAGCAGTCCCTTCTCGACACCCTACCAAGAGACCCAGTACTTC.

The chain links TRBV5-6 to TRBJ1-5; no definite D call. Germline CDR1 is SGHDT and CDR2 is YYEEEE. This CDR3 has 15 residues. Between the trimmed V and J ends, which lost 0 bases and 3 bases, there was a span of 10 bases. CDR3 nucleotides: TGTGCCAGCAGCTTGGGCCCAAGTCTCAATCAGCCCCAGCATTTT. Translation: CASSLGPSLNQPQHF.

The chain carries TRBV20-1 and TRBJ2-3; TRBD2 might be the D (6 bases). From germline, CDR1 is DFQATT and CDR2 SNEGSKA (reference sequence). Trimming took off 3 bases at V and 3 bases at J, with 19 bases between the two ends. This CDR3 region has 16 residues. The CDR3 sequence: CSARWGWGEKTDTQYF. CDR3 DNA sequence: TGCAGTGCTAGGTGGGGGTGGGGGGAGAAAACAGATACGCAGTATTTT.

The rearrangement uses TRBV20-1 and TRBJ2-3, with 15 bases identical to TRBD2. CDR1 is DFQATT, CDR2 SNEGSKA, per germline (reference sequence). V lost 4 bases, J lost 4 bases, and 15 bases stayed unmatched. CDR3 size: 19 residues. CDR3 amino acids: CSATRTSGGAFWAADTQYF. In nucleotides, the CDR3 is TGCAGTGCTACCAGGACTAGCGGGGGGGCTTTTTGGGCCGCAGATACGCAGTATTTT.

This sequence joins TRBV10-3 and TRBJ2-2; the match to TRBD2 covers 11 bases. Germline CDR1 reads ENHRY; CDR2 reads SYGVKD. The CDR3 sequence is 19 residues long. V was clipped by 6 bases and J by 5 bases; unmatched bases: 17. In DNA, the CDR3 is TGTGCCATCAGGCGCCCACTAGCGGGGGCACAATTACCTACCGGGGAGCTGTTTTTT. Its translation is CAIRRPLAGAQLPTGELFF.

The chain combines TRBV5-1 with TRBJ2-3, with D possibly TRBD2 on 6 matching bases. CDR1 is SGHRS and CDR2 is YFSETQ in the germline V gene. V was clipped by 4 bases and J by 6 bases, with 9 bases between them. The CDR3 has 12 residues. This CDR3 reads CASSGGDDTQYF. The CDR3 nucleotides are TGCGCCAGCAGCGGAGGGGATGATACGCAGTATTTT.

The chain has TRBV28 and TRBJ1-5, with D possibly matching TRBD1 (5 bases). The CDR3 length is 15 residues. V lost 5 bases and J lost 8, with 19 bases in between. Germline V CDR1 and CDR2: MDHEN, SYDVKM. In DNA form, the CDR3 reads TGTGCCAGCAGTCCGCGGGACCAATGGACCGAGCCCCAGCATTTT. This sequence encodes CASSPRDQWTEPQHF.

V gene TRBV12-3 or TRBV12-4 combines with J gene TRBJ2-3; 8 bases are a match to TRBD2. V was clipped by 3 bases and J by 0 bases; unmatched bases: 11. The CDR3 covers 18 residues. CDR3 sequence reads: CASSFWRGALLSTDTQYF. In nucleotides, the CDR3 is TGTGCCAGCAGTTTCTGGCGGGGGGCTCTCCTTAGCACAGATACGCAGTATTTT.

This clonotype was observed a few times. The chain uses TRBV12-3 or TRBV12-4 and TRBJ2-2; the D gene is possibly TRBD1 (6 bases). This CDR3 region has 17 residues. Trimming pared 6 bases from V and 6 bases from J, leaving 23 bases between. The CDR3 region is CASRSQGSISSAGELFF. The CDR3 region has the DNA TGTGCCAGCAGGTCACAGGGTAGTATTTCTTCGGCCGGGGAGCTGTTTTTT.

The V and J genes are TRBV20-1 and TRBJ2-5, with D unresolved. Trimming pared 0 bases from V and 0 bases from J, leaving 8 bases between. The CDR3 loop spans 14 amino acids. In germline, CDR1 is DFQATT, CDR2 SNEGSKA (reference sequence). CDR3 DNA sequence: TGCAGTGCTAGAGATCGCGGCAACCAAGAGACCCAGTACTTC. It is translated as CSARDRGNQETQYF.

This clonotype appeared a few times. The rearrangement joins TRBV12-3 or TRBV12-4 to TRBJ2-1, with TRBD2 matching over 11 bases. Trimming cost V 3 bases and J 9 bases; bases outside gene matches: 7. The length of the CDR3 is 15 residues. The CDR3 reads CASSFLAGGFSEQFF. The CDR3 coding sequence is TGTGCCAGCAGTTTTCTAGCGGGGGGATTTAGTGAGCAGTTCTTC.

This chain joins TRBV10-3 and TRBJ2-7, with D unresolved. CDR1 and CDR2 (germline): ENHRY, SYGVKD. The CDR3 loop spans 12 amino acids. The V gene lost 2 bases and the J gene lost 5 bases, with 7 bases spanning the gap. CDR3 sequence: CAISETRDEQYF. The CDR3 bases are TGTGCCATCAGTGAGACTCGCGACGAGCAGTACTTC.

This chain uses TRBV7-2 with TRBJ2-1; TRBD2 aligns across 12 bases. CDR1 is SGHTA, CDR2 FQGNSA, per germline. The CDR3 has 17 amino acids. Losses at the gene ends were 5 bases for V and 0 bases for J; bases not matched to a gene: 5. The CDR3 bases are TGTGCCAGCAGCCTCACGACTAGCGGGAGCTCCTACAATGAGCAGTTCTTC. It translates to CASSLTTSGSSYNEQFF.

This clonotype was detected only a few times. The CDR3 reads CASRGYQFTDTQYF. CDR3 sequence (DNA): TGTGCCAGCAGGGGCTACCAATTCACAGATACGCAGTATTTT. This chain joins TRBV6-2 or TRBV6-3 and TRBJ2-3; no definite D call. The CDR3 is 14 residues long. V gave up 6 bases and J gave up 2 bases, with 12 bases separating them. Germline lookup yields CDR1 MNHEY and CDR2 SVGEGT.

The chain is built from TRBV6-5 and TRBJ1-2, with a tentative D call TRBD1 (6 bases). CDR3 length: 15 amino acids. CDR1 and CDR2 from the germline V gene are MNHEY and SVGAGI. The germline V and J ends were trimmed by 2 bases and 3 bases, with 13 bases remaining between them. The CDR3 reads CASSYRQRGDYGYTF. CDR3 in DNA: TGTGCCAGCAGTTACCGCCAGAGGGGGGACTATGGCTACACCTTC.

V is TRBV12-3 or TRBV12-4 and J is TRBJ1-1; perhaps TRBD1 as D (5 bases). The CDR3 consists of 9 residues. The CDR3 here is CVPWGEAFF. As DNA, the CDR3 is TGTGTTCCGTGGGGGGAAGCTTTCTTT.

V is TRBV27 and J is TRBJ1-2; 10 bases fit TRBD1. The junction had 7 bases not matched to a gene; V was cut back by 6 bases and J by 6 bases. The germline V gene has CDR1 MNHEY and CDR2 SMNVEV (reference sequence). CDR3 length equals 14 residues. CDR3 sequence (DNA): TGTGCCAGCAGAGGGGCCGGGACAGGGGATGGCTACACCTTC. Protein sequence: CASRGAGTGDGYTF.

This clonotype appeared a few times. This chain joins TRBV28 and TRBJ1-1; D is perhaps TRBD1 (6 bases). The CDR3 covers 15 residues. Trimming removed 6 bases from V and 1 base from J, with 15 bases in between. Germline V lookup: CDR1 MDHEN, CDR2 SYDVKM. The CDR3 spells CASSPEGVGNTEAFF. CDR3 nucleotides: TGTGCCAGCAGCCCTGAGGGGGTGGGGAACACTGAAGCTTTCTTT.

This clonotype was seen a few times. The chain has TRBV6-1 and TRBJ1-2; possible D gene TRBD1, 5 bases. The CDR3 has 15 amino acids. In germline, CDR1 is MNHNS, CDR2 SASEGT. Between the trimmed V and J ends, which lost 4 bases and 2 bases, there was a span of 14 bases. CDR3 protein: CASSVAGTWNYGYTF. The CDR3 DNA follows: TGTGCCAGCAGTGTCGCCGGGACTTGGAACTATGGCTACACCTTC.

This clonotype turned up a few times. The chain links TRBV20-1 to TRBJ2-3; 9 bases match TRBD2. The length of the CDR3 is 12 residues. The junction had 3 bases not matched to a gene; V was cut back by 5 bases and J by 6 bases. CDR1 and CDR2 (germline): DFQATT, SNEGSKA (reference sequence). CDR3 loop: CSAAGGLDTQYF. The DNA of the CDR3 is TGCAGTGCTGCGGGGGGGTTGGATACGCAGTATTTT.

This sequence joins TRBV16 and TRBJ2-1, with 12 nucleotides matching TRBD2. The CDR3 is made up of 18 amino acids. J gave up 8 bases and V 0 bases, and 11 bases lay outside the gene matches. Looked up from germline, CDR1 is KGHSY and CDR2 is FQNENV. The CDR3 spells CASSQSSSGGVRRDEQFF. The CDR3 DNA sequence: TGTGCCAGCAGCCAATCGTCTAGCGGGGGGGTACGGAGGGATGAGCAGTTCTTC.

The chain links TRBV6-5 to TRBJ2-1, with D perhaps TRBD1 (6 bases). Per the germline V gene, CDR1 is MNHEY and CDR2 is SVGAGI. V gave up 3 bases and J gave up 6 bases, with 12 bases separating them. CDR3 length: 14 residues. The CDR3 DNA reads as TGTGCCAGCAGTTATAGGACAGACTTCAATGAGCAGTTCTTC. Its protein is CASSYRTDFNEQFF.